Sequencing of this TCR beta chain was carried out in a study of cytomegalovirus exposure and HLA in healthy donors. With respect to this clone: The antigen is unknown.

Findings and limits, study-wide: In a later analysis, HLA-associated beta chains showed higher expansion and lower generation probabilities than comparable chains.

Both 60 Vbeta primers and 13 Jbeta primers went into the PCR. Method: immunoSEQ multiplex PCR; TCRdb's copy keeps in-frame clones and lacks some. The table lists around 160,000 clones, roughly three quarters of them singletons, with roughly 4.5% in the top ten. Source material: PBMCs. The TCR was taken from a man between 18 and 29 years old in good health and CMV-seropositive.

The CDR3 protein is CASSPGQGSNSPLHF. CDR3 nucleotides: TGCGCCAGCAGTCCGGGACAGGGGAGTAATTCACCCCTCCACTTT. The chain has TRBV5-1 and TRBJ1-6, with 10 bases lining up with TRBD1. V gave up 5 bases and J gave up 6 bases; unmatched junction bases: 5. This CDR3 region has 15 residues. Germline V gene lookup returns CDR1 SGHRS and CDR2 YFSETQ. Full variable domain (missing parts from reference TRBV5-1 and TRBJ1-6): KAGVTQTPRYLIKTRGQQVTLSCSPISGHRSVSWYQQTPGQGLQFLFEYFSETQRNKGNFPGRFSGRQFSNSRSEMNVSTLELGDSALYLCASSPGQGSNSPLHFGNGTRLTVT.